Presented here are 5 T cell receptor beta chains from one specimen sequenced in a study of blood T cells in healthy people across ages (dated by TCRdb to between 2014 and 2016). Library method: 5' RACE. Sequencing instrument: Illumina HiSeq 2500. A second PCR of roughly 7 to 11 cycles was performed with a sample-barcoded 5' primer and a J-beta primer mix. TCRdb handled the public reads itself, with Q25 trimming in fastp and clone calling in MiXCR, and kept productive beta chains. Rows matching on CDR3 protein sequence are summarized as one entry with the most common DNA and genes. The sample profile shows around 1,000,000 distinct CDR3 sequences; roughly 24% of them were found once. The ten top clones hold around 0.75% of the sample. These data were also reused for a study on T cells of mothers and their children.

The material sequenced was blood. The receptor source for this set is a girl aged 2 to 10 in good health.

A few counts support this clonotype. This chain uses TRBV6-6 with TRBJ1-3; D gene unclear. Trimming shortened V by 2 bases and J by 4 bases, and 3 bases separated the two germline ends. The CDR3 runs to 12 residues. The germline V gene has CDR1 MNHNY and CDR2 SVGAGI (reference sequence). The CDR3 loop reads CASSYEGNTIYF. The CDR3 nucleotides are TGTGCCAGCAGTTACGAGGGAAACACCATATATTTT.

The V and J genes are TRBV5-6 and TRBJ2-2, with D hard to call. This CDR3 is built from 12 residues. CDR1 is SGHDT and CDR2 is YYEEEE in the germline V gene. Trimming stripped 5 bases from V and 6 bases from J, with 8 bases between. CDR3 protein: CASRSLPGELFF. DNA of the CDR3: TGTGCCAGCAGGAGTCTTCCCGGGGAGCTGTTTTTT.

The V and J genes are TRBV12-3 or TRBV12-4 and TRBJ1-1; D call uncertain. V lost 4 bases, J lost 1 base, and 13 bases lay in between. The CDR3 covers 15 residues. CDR3 DNA: TGTGCCAGCAGTTCCCGAGTAGGACGGAACACTGAAGCTTTCTTT. Amino acids: CASSSRVGRNTEAFF.

This chain links TRBV29-1 with TRBJ2-2; TRBD1 matches at 7 bases. The CDR3 is made up of 13 amino acids. Germline values: CDR1 SQVTM, CDR2 ANQGSEA. The junction had 5 bases not matched to a gene; V was cut back by 7 bases and J by 3 bases. CDR3 sequence reads: CSADDRDTGELFF. The CDR3 bases are TGCAGCGCGGACGACAGGGACACCGGGGAGCTGTTTTTT.

As for this clonotype: This is likely a read error, given that the CDR3 carries no conserved phenylalanine or tryptophan at its end. V and J are TRBV7-6 and TRBJ1-5; 7 nucleotides line up with TRBD1. There are 15 residues in the CDR3. V was pared by 5 bases and J by 2 bases, with 6 bases of the junction left unmatched. Germline CDR1 is SGHVS and CDR2 is FNYEAQ. CDR3 residues: CASSPTGVGNQPQHS. CDR3 sequence (DNA): TGTGCCAGCAGCCCAACAGGGGTTGGCAATCAGCCCCAGCATTCT.